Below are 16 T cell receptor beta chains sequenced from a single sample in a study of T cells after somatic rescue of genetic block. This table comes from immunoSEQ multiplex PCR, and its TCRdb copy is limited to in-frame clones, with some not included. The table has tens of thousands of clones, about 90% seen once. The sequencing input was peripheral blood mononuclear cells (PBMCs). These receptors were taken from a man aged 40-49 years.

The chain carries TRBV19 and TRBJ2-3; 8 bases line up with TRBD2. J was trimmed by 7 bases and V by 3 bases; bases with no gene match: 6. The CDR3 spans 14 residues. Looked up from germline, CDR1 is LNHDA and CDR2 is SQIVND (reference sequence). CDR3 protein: CASSIQGTRNTQYF. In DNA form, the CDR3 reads TGTGCCAGTAGTATCCAGGGGACTAGAAATACGCAGTATTTT.

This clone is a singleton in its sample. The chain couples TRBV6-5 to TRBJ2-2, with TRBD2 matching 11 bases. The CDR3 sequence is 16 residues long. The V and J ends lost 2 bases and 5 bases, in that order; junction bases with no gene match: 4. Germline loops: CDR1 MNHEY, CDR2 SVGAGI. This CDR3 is CASSYRLAGRTGELFF. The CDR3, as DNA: TGTGCCAGCAGTTACAGACTAGCGGGACGTACCGGGGAGCTGTTTTTT.

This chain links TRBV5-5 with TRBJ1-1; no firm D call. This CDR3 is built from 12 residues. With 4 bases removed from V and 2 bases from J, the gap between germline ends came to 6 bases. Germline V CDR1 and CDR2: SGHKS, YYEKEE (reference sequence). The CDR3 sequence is CASSPINTEAFF. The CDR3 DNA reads TGTGCCAGCAGCCCTATCAACACTGAAGCTTTCTTT.

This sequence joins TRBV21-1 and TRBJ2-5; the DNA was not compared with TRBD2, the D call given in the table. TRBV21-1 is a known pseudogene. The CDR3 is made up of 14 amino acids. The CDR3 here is CASSPGLAQETQYF. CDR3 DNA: TGTGCCAGCAGCCCCGGACTAGCTCAAGAGACCCAGTACTTC.

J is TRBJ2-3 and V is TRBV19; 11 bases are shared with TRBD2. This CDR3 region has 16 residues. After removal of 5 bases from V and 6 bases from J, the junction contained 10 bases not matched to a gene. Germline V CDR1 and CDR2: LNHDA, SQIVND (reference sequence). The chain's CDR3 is CASSPHSGGAADTQYF. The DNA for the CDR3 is TGTGCCAGTAGTCCTCATAGCGGGGGGGCAGCCGATACGCAGTATTTT.

The CDR3: CSVEGETGGYEQYF. The CDR3 bases are TGCAGCGTTGAAGGGGAGACAGGGGGGTACGAGCAGTACTTC. The J gene is TRBJ2-5, the V gene TRBV29-1; 9 positions match TRBD1. The last part of the DNA fits TRBJ2-7 better; the J call may be wrong. This CDR3 is built from 14 residues. Per germline, CDR1 SQVTM and CDR2 ANQGSEA.

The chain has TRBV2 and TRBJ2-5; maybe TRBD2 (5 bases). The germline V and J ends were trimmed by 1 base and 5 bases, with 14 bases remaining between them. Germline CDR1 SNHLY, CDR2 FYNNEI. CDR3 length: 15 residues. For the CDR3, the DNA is TGTGCCAGCAGTGAAGATAGGCGGGCCATCGAGACCCAGTACTTC. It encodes CASSEDRRAIETQYF.

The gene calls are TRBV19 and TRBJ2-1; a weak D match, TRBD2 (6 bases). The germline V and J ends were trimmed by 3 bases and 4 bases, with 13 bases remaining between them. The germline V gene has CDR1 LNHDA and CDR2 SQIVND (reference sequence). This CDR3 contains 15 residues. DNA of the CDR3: TGTGCCAGTAGTATTTTTAGCGGAGATTACAATGAGCAGTTCTTC. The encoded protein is CASSIFSGDYNEQFF. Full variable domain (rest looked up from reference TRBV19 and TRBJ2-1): DGGITQSPKYLFRKEGQNVTLSCEQNLNHDAMYWYRQDPGQGLRLIYYSQIVNDFQKGDIAEGYSVSREKKESFPLTVTSAQKNPTAFYLCASSIFSGDYNEQFFGPGTRLTVL.

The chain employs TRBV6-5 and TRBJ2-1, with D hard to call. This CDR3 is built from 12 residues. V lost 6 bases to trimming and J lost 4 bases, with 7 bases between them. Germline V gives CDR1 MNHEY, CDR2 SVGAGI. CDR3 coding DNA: TGTGCCAGCAGCTTACAATACAATGAGCAGTTCTTC. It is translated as CASSLQYNEQFF.

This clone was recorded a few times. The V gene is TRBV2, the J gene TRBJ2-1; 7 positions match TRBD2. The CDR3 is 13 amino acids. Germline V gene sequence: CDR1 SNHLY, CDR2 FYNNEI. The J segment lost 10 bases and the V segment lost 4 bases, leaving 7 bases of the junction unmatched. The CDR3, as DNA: TGTGCCAGCAGTGGGGGGGGACTAAAGGAGCAGTTCTTC. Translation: CASSGGGLKEQFF. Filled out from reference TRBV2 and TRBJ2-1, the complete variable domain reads EPEVTQTPSHQVTQMGQEVILRCVPISNHLYFYWYRQILGQKVEFLVSFYNNEISEKSEIFDDQFSVERPDGSNFTLKIRSTKLEDSAMYFCASSGGGLKEQFFGPGTRLTVL.

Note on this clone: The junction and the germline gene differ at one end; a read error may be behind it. In nucleotides, the CDR3 is TGTGCCAGCAGTGAACCTCGGGGGGGTTACGAGCAGTACTTC. It specifies CASSEPRGGYEQYF. The chain combines TRBV10-3 with TRBJ2-7; 8 bases match TRBD2. The CDR3 is 14 residues long. The germline gives CDR1 ENHRY, CDR2 SYGVKD.

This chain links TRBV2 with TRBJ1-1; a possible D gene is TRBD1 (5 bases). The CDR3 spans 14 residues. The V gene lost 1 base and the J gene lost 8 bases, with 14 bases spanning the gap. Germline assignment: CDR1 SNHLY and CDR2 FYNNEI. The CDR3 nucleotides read TGTGCCAGCAGTGAAGGTTGGACACCGATGGAAGCTTTCTTT. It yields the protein CASSEGWTPMEAFF.

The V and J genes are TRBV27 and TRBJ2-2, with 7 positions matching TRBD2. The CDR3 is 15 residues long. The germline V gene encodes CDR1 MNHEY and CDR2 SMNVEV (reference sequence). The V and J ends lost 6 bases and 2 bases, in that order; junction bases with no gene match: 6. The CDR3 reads CASSAGTTNTGELFF. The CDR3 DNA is TGTGCCAGCAGCGCCGGGACTACAAACACCGGGGAGCTGTTTTTT.

CDR3 coding DNA: TGTGCCAGCAGCTTATACAGAGATACGCAGTATTTT. Protein: CASSLYRDTQYF. The chain uses TRBV7-2 and TRBJ2-3; D uncertain. The germline CDR1 and CDR2 sequences are SGHTA and FQGNSA. Trimming took off 2 bases at V and 5 bases at J, with 5 bases between the two ends. The CDR3 runs 12 residues.

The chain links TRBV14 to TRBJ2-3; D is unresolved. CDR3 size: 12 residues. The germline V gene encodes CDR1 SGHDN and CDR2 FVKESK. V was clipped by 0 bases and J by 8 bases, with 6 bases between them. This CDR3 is CASSQDWGTQYF. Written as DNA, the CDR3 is TGTGCCAGCAGCCAAGATTGGGGTACGCAGTATTTT.

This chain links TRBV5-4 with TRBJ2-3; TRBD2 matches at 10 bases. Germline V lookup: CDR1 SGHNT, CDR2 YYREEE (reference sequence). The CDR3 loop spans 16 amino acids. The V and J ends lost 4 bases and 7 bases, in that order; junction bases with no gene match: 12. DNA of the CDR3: TGTGCCAGCAGCCTTAGACTTCGACTAGCGGGTAATACGCAGTATTTT. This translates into CASSLRLRLAGNTQYF.